These 3 T cell receptor beta chains share one sample of origin, sequenced in a study of blood T cell repertoires in COVID-19. Method: immunoSEQ multiplex PCR; TCRdb's copy keeps in-frame clones and lacks some. The table records around 700,000 clones, more than 80% of them present only once. What was sequenced was peripheral blood. These receptor sequences come from a woman younger than 35 with acute or convalescent COVID-19.

The chain uses TRBV30 and TRBJ2-7, with 14 bases matching TRBD2. V shed 1 base, J shed 0 bases, and the junction held 17 bases outside the gene matches. This CDR3 is 21 amino acids long. Germline V gene lookup returns CDR1 GTSNPN and CDR2 SVGIG (reference sequence). The CDR3 region is CAWSGLAGGPSQGHSSYEQYF. In DNA form, the CDR3 reads TGTGCCTGGAGTGGACTAGCGGGGGGGCCATCTCAAGGTCACAGCTCCTACGAGCAGTACTTC.

V is TRBV7-3 and J is TRBJ2-1; D is ambiguous. The germline CDR1 and CDR2 sequences are SGHTA and FQGTGA. The CDR3 totals 12 residues. Trimming shortened V by 4 bases and J by 7 bases, and 8 bases separated the two germline ends. Here the CDR3 DNA reads TGTGCCAGCAGCTCAAACAATAATGAGCAGTTCTTC. It specifies CASSSNNNEQFF.

The CDR3 spells CASSLDFQKGYSYTEAFF. The CDR3 DNA reads TGTGCCAGTAGTTTGGACTTTCAAAAGGGCTACAGTTACACTGAAGCTTTCTTT. The V and J genes are TRBV19 and TRBJ1-1; D not resolved. The CDR3 runs to 18 residues. Deletions cut 5 bases from V and 3 bases from J, with 25 bases between. Germline V CDR1 and CDR2: LNHDA, SQIVND (reference sequence). Full variable domain (missing parts from reference TRBV19 and TRBJ1-1): DGGITQSPKYLFRKEGQNVTLSCEQNLNHDAMYWYRQDPGQGLRLIYYSQIVNDFQKGDIAEGYSVSREKKESFPLTVTSAQKNPTAFYLCASSLDFQKGYSYTEAFFGQGTRLTVV.